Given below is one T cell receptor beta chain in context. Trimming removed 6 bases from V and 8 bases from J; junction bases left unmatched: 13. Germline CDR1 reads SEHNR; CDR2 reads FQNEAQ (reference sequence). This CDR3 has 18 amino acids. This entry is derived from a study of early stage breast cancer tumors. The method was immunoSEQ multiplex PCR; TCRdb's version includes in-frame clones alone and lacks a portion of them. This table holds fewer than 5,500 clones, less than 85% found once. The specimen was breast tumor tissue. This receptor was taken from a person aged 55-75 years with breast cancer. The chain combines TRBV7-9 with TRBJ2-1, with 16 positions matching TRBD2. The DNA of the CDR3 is TGTGCCAGCAGAAGGGGGGGACTAGCGGGAGGGCAGTTTGATGAGCAGTTCTTC. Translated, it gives CASRRGGLAGGQFDEQFF.